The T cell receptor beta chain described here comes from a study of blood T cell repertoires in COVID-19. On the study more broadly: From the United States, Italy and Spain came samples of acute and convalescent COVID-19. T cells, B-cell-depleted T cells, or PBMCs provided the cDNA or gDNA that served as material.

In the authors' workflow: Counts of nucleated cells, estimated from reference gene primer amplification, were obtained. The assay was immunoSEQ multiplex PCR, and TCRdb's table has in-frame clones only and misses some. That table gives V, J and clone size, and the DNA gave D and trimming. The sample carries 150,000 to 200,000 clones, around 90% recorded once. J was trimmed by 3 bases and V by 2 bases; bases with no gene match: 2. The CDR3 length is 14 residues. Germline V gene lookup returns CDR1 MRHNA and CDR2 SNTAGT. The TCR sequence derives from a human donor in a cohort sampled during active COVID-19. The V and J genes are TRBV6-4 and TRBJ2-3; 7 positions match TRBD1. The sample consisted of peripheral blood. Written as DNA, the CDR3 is TGTGCCAGCAGTGACCGGGACAGTACAGATACGCAGTATTTT. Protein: CASSDRDSTDTQYF.